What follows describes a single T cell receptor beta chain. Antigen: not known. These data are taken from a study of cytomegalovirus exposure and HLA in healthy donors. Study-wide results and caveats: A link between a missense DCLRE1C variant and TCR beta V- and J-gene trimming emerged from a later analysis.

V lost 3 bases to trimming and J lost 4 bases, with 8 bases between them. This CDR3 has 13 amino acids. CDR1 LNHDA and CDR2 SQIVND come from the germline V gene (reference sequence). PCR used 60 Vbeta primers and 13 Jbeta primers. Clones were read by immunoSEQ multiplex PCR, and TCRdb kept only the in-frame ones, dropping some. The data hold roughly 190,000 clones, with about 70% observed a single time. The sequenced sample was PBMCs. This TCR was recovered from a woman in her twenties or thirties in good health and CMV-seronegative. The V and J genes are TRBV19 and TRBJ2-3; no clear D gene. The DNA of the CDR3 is TGTGCCAGTAGTATTGGAGCACCAGATACGCAGTATTTT. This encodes CASSIGAPDTQYF.